These 7 T cell receptor beta chains originate from one sample sequenced in a study of cytomegalovirus exposure and HLA in healthy donors. PCR used 60 Vbeta primers and 13 Jbeta primers. Profiled with immunoSEQ multiplex PCR; TCRdb holds only in-frame clones, not every one. The listing records 40,000 or so clones. The specimen sequenced was PBMCs. The receptors here all came from a male donor in good health and CMV-seronegative.

This chain connects TRBV4-1 to TRBJ1-5; 9 bases are a match to TRBD1. V was pared by 3 bases and J by 7 bases, with 7 bases of the junction left unmatched. The CDR3 spans 15 residues. Germline V gene lookup returns CDR1 MGHRA and CDR2 YSYEKL. As DNA, the CDR3 is TGCGCCAGCAGCCAGATCGGGACAGGGCGACAGCCCCAGCATTTT. This sequence encodes CASSQIGTGRQPQHF.

The chain has TRBV13 and TRBJ1-6, with D perhaps TRBD1 (5 bases). V lost 11 bases to trimming and J lost 0 bases, with 14 bases between them. The CDR3 runs 15 residues. Germline V gives CDR1 PRHDT, CDR2 FYEKMQ (reference sequence). Here the CDR3 DNA reads TGTGCCTCGCGCCAGGGTAGCTCCTATAATTCACCCCTCCACTTT. This translates into CASRQGSSYNSPLHF.

This chain uses TRBV2 with TRBJ2-7, with D maybe TRBD1 (5 bases). Germline CDR1 reads SNHLY; CDR2 reads FYNNEI. The CDR3 contains 12 residues. Trimming removed 9 bases at V and 3 bases at J, with 12 bases between. CDR3 bases: TGTGCCAGTGAGAGGCAGGGCTACGAGCAGTACTTC. Protein: CASERQGYEQYF.

The rearrangement joins TRBV6-5 to TRBJ1-2, with TRBD1 matching 7 bases. This CDR3 region has 13 residues. In germline, CDR1 is MNHEY, CDR2 SVGAGI. The ends lost 6 bases at V and 8 bases at J; junction bases unmatched: 9. In DNA, the CDR3 is TGTGCCAGCAGCCACGACAGGGTATACGGCTACACCTTC. Translating it yields CASSHDRVYGYTF.

The J gene is TRBJ2-7, the V gene TRBV7-9; 9 bases are shared with TRBD1. Trimming removed 7 bases from V and 2 bases from J; junction bases left unmatched: 12. Germline V gene lookup returns CDR1 SEHNR and CDR2 FQNEAQ (reference sequence). CDR3 length: 16 amino acids. The CDR3 sequence: CASTSGGQGSPYEQYF. The CDR3 nucleotides read TGTGCCAGCACCTCCGGGGGACAGGGCAGCCCCTACGAGCAGTACTTC.

This chain joins TRBV7-9 and TRBJ2-1; 11 bases map to TRBD2. The CDR3 covers 17 residues. Trimming removed 7 bases from V and 3 bases from J; junction bases left unmatched: 11. Germline assignment: CDR1 SEHNR and CDR2 FQNEAQ (reference sequence). The CDR3 region is CASIRGSGGALYNEQFF. The CDR3 nucleotides are TGTGCCAGCATTCGGGGTAGCGGGGGGGCCCTCTACAATGAGCAGTTCTTC.

V usage is TRBV7-2 and J usage is TRBJ1-2; no firm D call. Trimming removed 0 bases from V and 7 bases from J, with 12 bases in between. Germline CDR1 and CDR2: SGHTA and FQGNSA. CDR3 size: 14 residues. In nucleotides, the CDR3 is TGTGCCAGCAGCTTAGCTTTTCTAGAAGGTGGCTACACCTTC. Encoded protein: CASSLAFLEGGYTF.